This record covers a single T cell receptor beta chain. The target antigen is unknown. The assay was immunoSEQ multiplex PCR, and TCRdb's table has in-frame clones only and misses some. Counted here are about 150 clones, roughly 64% occurring once; the ten biggest clones make up around two fifths. The sample is drawn from a study of T cell repertoires in ileal Crohn's disease. Study summary: Surgery for a complication: stricturing in around 60%, penetrating in around 39%. Study-level results: High-frequency clones were more common in sorted CD8 than CD4 cells. Endoscopic recurrence occurred in every patient whose clonality exceeded 26.8%.

Germline CDR1 SGHVS, CDR2 FNYEAQ. There are 15 residues in the CDR3. V was pared by 3 bases and J by 4 bases, with 15 bases between. Before sorting, lamina propria lymphocytes were separated from surgical specimens by density gradient. This clonotype was obtained from an adult with Crohn's disease. Sequencing was carried out using CD8+ T cells sorted from the ileum. The gene calls are TRBV7-6 and TRBJ2-5; D possibly corresponds to TRBD2 (6 bases). The CDR3 region has the DNA TGTGCCAGCAGCTTGGTGGGGGGACCCAGAGAGACCCAGTACTTC. Its protein product is CASSLVGGPRETQYF.